The 27 T cell receptor beta chains in this list originate from one sample, sequenced in a study of T cell responses to AZD1222 COVID-19 vaccine. Here immunoSEQ multiplex PCR was the method, and the copy in TCRdb shows in-frame clones only, minus some. There are about 120,000 clones in the sample; approximately 89% occur only once, and 4.5% lies in the top ten. This sample comprised peripheral blood, obtained on day 0 of AZD1222 vaccination. These receptors all come from an adult in good health.

The rearrangement uses TRBV6-5 and TRBJ2-1; D is unclear. V lost 6 bases and J lost 7, with 7 bases in between. The germline V gene encodes CDR1 MNHEY and CDR2 SVGAGI. The CDR3 is 11 residues long. CDR3 sequence: CASRGWNEQFF. The CDR3 bases are TGTGCCAGCAGGGGGTGGAATGAGCAGTTCTTC.

The chain has TRBV9 and TRBJ2-2; D tentatively reads TRBD1 or TRBD2 (6 bases each). In germline, CDR1 is SGDLS, CDR2 YYNGEE. The CDR3 covers 14 residues. The V end was cut by 1 base, the J end by 6 bases, with 10 bases between. CDR3 DNA: TGTGCCAGCAGCGTAAGGGGGGTCTCCGGGGAGCTGTTTTTT. This sequence encodes CASSVRGVSGELFF.

This clone was detected once. The chain links TRBV30 to TRBJ2-7; the D is unclear. Trimming removed 0 bases at V and 5 bases at J, with 5 bases between. The germline V gene has CDR1 GTSNPN and CDR2 SVGIG (reference sequence). The length of the CDR3 is 11 residues. The CDR3, as DNA: TGTGCCTGGAGTGTGGGAAACGAGCAGTACTTC. This gives the protein CAWSVGNEQYF.

This chain joins TRBV27 and TRBJ1-2, with D tentatively TRBD1 (6 bases). The V gene lost 6 bases and the J gene lost 4 bases, with 18 bases spanning the gap. The CDR3 contains 15 residues. Germline V gene sequence: CDR1 MNHEY, CDR2 SMNVEV (reference sequence). The CDR3 DNA reads TGTGCCAGCAGCCCAAAACCCACAGGGCCCTATGGCTACACCTTC. Amino acid sequence: CASSPKPTGPYGYTF.

J is TRBJ1-5 and V is TRBV20-1; D unresolved. The CDR3 extends over 11 amino acids. V dropped 0 bases and J dropped 6 bases, with 3 bases sitting between them. Germline CDR1 reads DFQATT; CDR2 reads SNEGSKA (reference sequence). This CDR3 is CSARDGQPQHF. The CDR3 DNA reads TGCAGTGCTAGAGATGGTCAGCCCCAGCATTTT.

The V call is TRBV5-1, the J call TRBJ1-1; TRBD1 matches at 9 bases. The CDR3 sequence is 14 residues long. From germline, CDR1 is SGHRS and CDR2 YFSETQ. Trimming took 6 bases from V and 6 from J; bases not matched to a gene: 9. The CDR3 reads CASTIGTGKPEAFF. The CDR3 coding sequence is TGCGCCAGCACCATAGGGACAGGGAAACCTGAAGCTTTCTTT.

The chain uses TRBV5-6 and TRBJ2-1; 8 bases match TRBD1. V trimming: 2 bases; J trimming: 5 bases; junction bases outside the gene matches: 6. Germline V CDR1 and CDR2: SGHDT, YYEEEE. The CDR3 has 15 amino acids. CDR3 loop: CASSFWTRGHNEQFF. CDR3 DNA: TGTGCCAGCAGCTTCTGGACCAGGGGGCACAATGAGCAGTTCTTC.

The CDR3 loop reads CASSGGLAGSNTGELFF. The CDR3, as DNA: TGCGCCAGCAGCGGGGGACTAGCGGGGTCGAACACCGGGGAGCTGTTTTTT. This sequence joins TRBV5-1 and TRBJ2-2, with TRBD2 matching over 13 bases. With 4 bases clipped from V and 0 bases from J, the junction kept 3 bases outside the gene matches. This CDR3 contains 17 residues. Per germline, CDR1 SGHRS and CDR2 YFSETQ.

V is TRBV4-1 and J is TRBJ2-7; the match to TRBD1 covers 7 bases. In germline, CDR1 is MGHRA, CDR2 YSYEKL. The junction had 6 bases not matched to a gene; V was cut back by 1 base and J by 3 bases. There are 15 residues in the CDR3. The CDR3 spells CASSQAPGQNYEQYF. The CDR3 DNA is TGCGCCAGCAGCCAAGCTCCGGGACAGAACTACGAGCAGTACTTC.

This chain joins TRBV6-5 and TRBJ2-7; weak D call: TRBD1 (5 bases). V was cut by 6 bases and J by 4 bases, with 16 bases left in between. The CDR3 covers 14 residues. Germline CDR1 reads MNHEY; CDR2 reads SVGAGI. The CDR3 coding sequence is TGTGCCAGCAGACAGGCCCTTCGAACGTACGAGCAGTACTTC. Its protein product is CASRQALRTYEQYF.

This sequence joins TRBV4-1 and TRBJ1-6; TRBD1 is a possible D gene (6 bases). The CDR3 sequence is 15 residues long. Germline loops: CDR1 MGHRA, CDR2 YSYEKL. Trimming removed 4 bases from V and 10 bases from J, with 17 bases in between. The CDR3, as DNA: TGCGCCAGCAGCCCTGGGAACAGGGTTAACTCACCCCTCCACTTT. The encoded protein is CASSPGNRVNSPLHF.

This clone was observed once. The chain links TRBV4-3 to TRBJ2-2, with a weak D call TRBD1 (6 bases). Germline lookup yields CDR1 LGHNA and CDR2 YSLEER. This CDR3 spans 15 amino acids. V dropped 5 bases and J dropped 3 bases, with 13 bases sitting between them. Here the CDR3 reads CASSVGGGYTGELFF. DNA of the CDR3: TGCGCCAGCAGCGTGGGTGGGGGCTACACCGGGGAGCTGTTTTTT.

The chain couples TRBV5-1 to TRBJ2-5; 8 bases match TRBD1. Germline trimming cut 6 bases from V and 2 bases from J; bases unmatched to any gene: 3. Germline lookup yields CDR1 SGHRS and CDR2 YFSETQ. CDR3 length equals 13 residues. CDR3 coding DNA: TGCGCCAGCAAGGGACAGGCACAAGAGACCCAGTACTTC. Its translation is CASKGQAQETQYF. Supplemented by reference TRBV5-1 and TRBJ2-5, the full variable domain reads KAGVTQTPRYLIKTRGQQVTLSCSPISGHRSVSWYQQTPGQGLQFLFEYFSETQRNKGNFPGRFSGRQFSNSRSEMNVSTLELGDSALYLCASKGQAQETQYFGPGTRLLVL.

The V call is TRBV21-1, the J call TRBJ1-5. TRBV21-1 is shown as a pseudogene. The CDR3 length is 16 residues. For the CDR3, the DNA is TGTGCCAGCAGCCCCCTAGAGAGAGAGAGCAATCAGCCCCAGCATTTT. Translating it yields CASSPLERESNQPQHF.

V is TRBV9 and J is TRBJ1-1, with 7 bases identical to TRBD1. J lost 0 bases, V lost 3 bases, and 11 bases had no gene match. CDR3 length equals 17 residues. Per the germline V gene, CDR1 is SGDLS and CDR2 is YYNGEE. The CDR3 is CASSEARQGGMNTEAFF. The DNA of the CDR3 is TGTGCCAGCAGCGAAGCCCGACAGGGTGGGATGAACACTGAAGCTTTCTTT. The full variable domain, its missing parts supplied by reference TRBV9 and TRBJ1-1, is DSGVTQTPKHLITATGQRVTLRCSPRSGDLSVYWYQQSLDQGLQFLIQYYNGEERAKGNILERFSAQQFPDLHSELNLSSLELGDSALYFCASSEARQGGMNTEAFFGQGTRLTVV.

The chain joins TRBV7-9 to TRBJ2-7; possibly TRBD1 for D (5 bases). V lost 0 bases and J lost 4, with 7 bases in between. Looked up from germline, CDR1 is SEHNR and CDR2 is FQNEAQ (reference sequence). The CDR3 is 13 residues long. CDR3 amino acids: CASSLAPGYEQYF. CDR3 nucleotides: TGTGCCAGCAGCTTAGCGCCAGGGTACGAGCAGTACTTC. Based on the CDR3 plus reference TRBV7-9 and TRBJ2-7, the full variable domain is DTGVSQNPRHKITKRGQNVTFRCDPISEHNRLYWYRQTLGQGPEFLTYFQNEAQLEKSRLLSDRFSAERPKGSFSTLEIQRTEQGDSAMYLCASSLAPGYEQYFGPGTRLTVT.

The rearrangement joins TRBV7-9 to TRBJ1-1; D is uncertain. There are 12 residues in the CDR3. Germline V CDR1 and CDR2: SEHNR, FQNEAQ (reference sequence). Trimming removed 5 bases from V and 6 bases from J, with 10 bases in between. As DNA, the CDR3 is TGTGCCAGCAGCCTCCCGGGTGCTGAAGCTTTCTTT. It encodes CASSLPGAEAFF.

The gene calls are TRBV14 and TRBJ1-4; D unclear. The CDR3 loop spans 17 amino acids. CDR1 and CDR2 from the germline V gene are SGHDN and FVKESK. The V end was cut by 1 base, the J end by 8 bases, with 20 bases between. CDR3 residues: CASSQGQFGDLVEKLFF. The CDR3 nucleotides are TGTGCCAGCAGCCAAGGCCAGTTCGGGGATCTCGTGGAAAAACTGTTTTTT. Drawing the rest from reference TRBV14 and TRBJ1-4, the complete variable domain is EAGVTQFPSHSVIEKGQTVTLRCDPISGHDNLYWYRRVMGKEIKFLLHFVKESKQDESGMPNNRFLAERTGGTYSTLKVQPAELEDSGVYFCASSQGQFGDLVEKLFFGSGTQLSVL.

The table lists this clone with a few counts. The DNA for the CDR3 is TGTGCCAGCAGTTTGATCCGGGGGAACACTGAAGCTTTCTTT. Its translation: CASSLIRGNTEAFF. V usage is TRBV28 and J usage is TRBJ1-1; D uncertain. This CDR3 contains 14 residues. V was clipped by 3 bases and J by 1 base, with 9 bases between them. Germline CDR1 MDHEN, CDR2 SYDVKM.

V gene TRBV6-1 combines with J gene TRBJ1-1; 8 nucleotides line up with TRBD1. J was trimmed by 0 bases and V by 2 bases; bases with no gene match: 11. CDR3 length: 18 amino acids. Germline CDR1 is MNHNS and CDR2 is SASEGT. DNA for the CDR3: TGTGCCAGCAGTGAATATGTGACAGGGGCGCCCTTGAACACTGAAGCTTTCTTT. It codes for CASSEYVTGAPLNTEAFF.

This chain connects TRBV7-8 to TRBJ1-1; D call uncertain. Germline V gene data show CDR1 as SGHVS and CDR2 as FQNEAQ. The CDR3 loop spans 15 amino acids. Trimming left V 2 bases short and J 1 base short, with 11 bases between. The CDR3 coding sequence is TGTGCCAGCAGCTTAATTCGAGGACCGAACACTGAAGCTTTCTTT. This translates into CASSLIRGPNTEAFF.

The chain carries TRBV7-2 and TRBJ2-1, with D possibly called TRBD1 or TRBD2 (6 bases each). The V gene lost 2 bases and the J gene lost 7 bases, with 12 bases spanning the gap. In germline, CDR1 is SGHTA, CDR2 FQGNSA. This CDR3 has 14 residues. CDR3 coding DNA: TGTGCCAGCAGCTTAAGGGGGGCTAATAATGAGCAGTTCTTC. This encodes CASSLRGANNEQFF. The variable domain in full, completed from reference TRBV7-2 and TRBJ2-1, reads GAGVSQSPSNKVTEKGKDVELRCDPISGHTALYWYRQSLGQGLEFLIYFQGNSAPDKSGLPSDRFSAERTGGSVSTLTIQRTQQEDSAVYLCASSLRGANNEQFFGPGTRLTVL.

The chain is built from TRBV6-5 and TRBJ1-1; D remains unclear. CDR1 is MNHEY, CDR2 SVGAGI, per germline. The V end lost 8 bases, the J end lost 0 bases, and 10 bases lay between the germline ends. CDR3 length: 13 amino acids. The CDR3 DNA is TGTGCCAGCGTCGGCAGTCTGAACACTGAAGCTTTCTTT. Protein sequence: CASVGSLNTEAFF.

The chain employs TRBV19 and TRBJ2-7; D may be TRBD1 or TRBD2 (5 bases each). In germline, CDR1 is LNHDA, CDR2 SQIVND (reference sequence). V was trimmed by 5 bases and J by 7 bases, leaving 12 bases between them. This CDR3 is built from 12 residues. The DNA of the CDR3 is TGTGCCAGTAGTTATCGAGAGGGGGAGCAGTACTTC. Translating gives CASSYREGEQYF. The full variable domain, with the rest looked up from reference TRBV19 and TRBJ2-7, is DGGITQSPKYLFRKEGQNVTLSCEQNLNHDAMYWYRQDPGQGLRLIYYSQIVNDFQKGDIAEGYSVSREKKESFPLTVTSAQKNPTAFYLCASSYREGEQYFGPGTRLTVT.

CDR3 in DNA: TGTGCCAGCAGCTCGGAACAGGGGGCGGATAATTCACCCCTCCACTTT. Translated: CASSSEQGADNSPLHF. V and J are TRBV3-1 (or the pseudogene TRBV3-2) and TRBJ1-6; TRBD1 matches 9 bases. The CDR3 extends over 16 amino acids. The J segment lost 5 bases and the V segment lost 5 bases, leaving 7 bases of the junction unmatched. Germline loops: CDR1 LGHDT, CDR2 YNNKEL (reference sequence).

About this clone: A much larger clonotype is one base distant, so this may be a read error. The V and J genes are TRBV13 and TRBJ1-2; 10 bases are a match to TRBD1. The V segment lost 1 base and the J segment 4 bases; nucleotides outside the gene matches: 3. The V gene's germline CDR1 is PRHDT and CDR2 FYEKMQ (reference sequence). This CDR3 contains 15 residues. The CDR3: CASSLATGGSYGYTF. Here the CDR3 DNA reads TGTGCCAGCAGCTTAGCGACAGGGGGCAGCTATGGCTACACCTTC.

The sample holds a few counts of this clone. The chain uses TRBV7-8 and TRBJ1-1; 7 positions match TRBD1. The germline gives CDR1 SGHVS, CDR2 FQNEAQ. CDR3 length: 14 residues. With V trimmed by 5 bases and J by 1 base, 4 bases remained unmatched. CDR3 DNA sequence: TGTGCCAGCAGCAAGGGGGCCAGGAACACTGAAGCTTTCTTT. Translated, it gives CASSKGARNTEAFF. Variable domain in full (rest from reference TRBV7-8 and TRBJ1-1): GAGVSQSPRYKVAKRGQDVALRCDPISGHVSLFWYQQALGQGPEFLTYFQNEAQLDKSGLPSDRFFAERPEGSVSTLKIQRTQQEDSAVYLCASSKGARNTEAFFGQGTRLTVV.